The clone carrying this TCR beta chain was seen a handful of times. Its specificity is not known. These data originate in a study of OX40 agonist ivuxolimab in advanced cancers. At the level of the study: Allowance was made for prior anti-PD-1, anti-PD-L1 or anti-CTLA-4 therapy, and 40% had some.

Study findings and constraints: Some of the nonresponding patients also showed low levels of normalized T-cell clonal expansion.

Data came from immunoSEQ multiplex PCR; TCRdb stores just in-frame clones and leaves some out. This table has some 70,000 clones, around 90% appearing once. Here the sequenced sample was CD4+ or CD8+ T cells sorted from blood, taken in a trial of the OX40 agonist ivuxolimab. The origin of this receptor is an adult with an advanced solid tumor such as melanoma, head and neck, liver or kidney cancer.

This chain's CDR3 is CASSGGLAGAEQYF. The CDR3 nucleotides are TGCGCCAGCAGCGGGGGACTAGCGGGAGCCGAGCAGTACTTC. The rearrangement joins TRBV5-1 to TRBJ2-7; 14 bases map to TRBD2. CDR1 SGHRS and CDR2 YFSETQ come from the germline V gene. The CDR3 contains 14 residues. With V trimmed by 4 bases and J by 6 bases, 3 bases remained unmatched.